The 30 T cell receptor beta chains reported below all come from one sample, sequenced in a study of spatial heterogeneity in lung cancer. The time point: blood at routine non-recurrence follow-up after resection. TCRdb reanalysed the 5' RACE reads using MiXCR and keeps one entry per CDR3 protein. The table has 60,000 to 85,000 distinct CDR3 sequences, roughly 8.9% seen once. Sample: PBMCs, taken at follow-up. These receptors all come from a female donor with early-stage non-small cell lung cancer.

This clonotype turned up a few times. The CDR3 sequence: CSASLPRTANTEAFF. The CDR3 DNA reads as TGCAGCGCCTCTTTACCCCGGACGGCGAACACTGAAGCTTTCTTT. The V and J genes are TRBV29-1 and TRBJ1-1; D not resolved. This CDR3 contains 15 residues. CDR1 and CDR2 from the germline V gene are SQVTM and ANQGSEA. Between the trimmed V and J ends, which lost 7 bases and 1 base, there was a span of 19 bases.

This clonotype was seen at least ten times. The gene calls are TRBV14 and TRBJ2-1; TRBD2 aligns across 12 bases. Looked up from germline, CDR1 is SGHDN and CDR2 is FVKESK. The junction had 6 bases not matched to a gene; V was cut back by 2 bases and J by 7 bases. The CDR3 has 16 amino acids. The CDR3 spells CASSQPGTSGPNEQFF. The CDR3 region has the DNA TGTGCCAGCAGCCAACCCGGGACTAGCGGGCCTAATGAGCAGTTCTTC.

This clonotype has a count of ten or more. The chain uses TRBV29-1 and TRBJ1-1; no reliable D call. V lost 4 bases and J lost 1, with 13 bases in between. The CDR3 loop spans 14 amino acids. The germline CDR1 and CDR2 sequences are SQVTM and ANQGSEA. CDR3 region: CSVGRIGPNTEAFF. The CDR3 DNA sequence: TGCAGCGTTGGGCGGATAGGGCCGAACACTGAAGCTTTCTTT.

The V gene is TRBV6-1, the J gene TRBJ1-1; 7 positions match TRBD1. The germline V gene has CDR1 MNHNS and CDR2 SASEGT. The CDR3 loop spans 15 amino acids. J was trimmed by 5 bases and V by 4 bases; bases with no gene match: 10. The CDR3 nucleotides are TGTGCCAGCAGTGGGTACAGGGGAGTTGGGACTGAAGCTTTCTTT. Translation gives CASSGYRGVGTEAFF.

This clonotype has ten or more counts. The genes are TRBV4-1 and TRBJ1-6; 8 bases align to TRBD1. In germline, CDR1 is MGHRA, CDR2 YSYEKL. V gave up 1 base and J gave up 9 bases; unmatched junction bases: 5. The CDR3 loop spans 15 amino acids. DNA of the CDR3: TGCGCCAGCAGCCAAGGCCCAGGGGGCCTTTCACCCCTCCACTTT. Protein sequence: CASSQGPGGLSPLHF.

Many counts were recorded for this clonotype. The chain couples TRBV20-1 to TRBJ2-1; the D gene is possibly TRBD1 (5 bases). Trimming stripped 6 bases from V and 4 bases from J, with 13 bases between. The germline gives CDR1 DFQATT, CDR2 SNEGSKA (reference sequence). This CDR3 comprises 13 residues. CDR3 sequence reads: CSAPRQSYNEQFF. As DNA, the CDR3 is TGCAGTGCCCCTCGACAGTCTTACAATGAGCAGTTCTTC.

This clonotype was counted many times. The chain combines TRBV10-1 with TRBJ2-7; 7 bases fit TRBD1. This CDR3 has 13 residues. Germline V gene sequence: CDR1 WNHNN, CDR2 SYGVQD (reference sequence). With 8 bases clipped from V and 0 bases from J, the junction kept 4 bases outside the gene matches. The CDR3 DNA is TGCGCCAGCGGGACAGCAAACTCCTACGAGCAGTACTTC. It codes for CASGTANSYEQYF.

To note about this clonotype: Just one base apart from a much larger clone, this may be a read error. The V gene is TRBV20-1, the J gene TRBJ1-1, with D maybe TRBD1 (6 bases). V was shortened by 1 base and J by 3 bases, with 9 bases between the two germline ends. CDR1 and CDR2 (germline): DFQATT, SNEGSKA (reference sequence). The CDR3 is 13 residues long. The CDR3 sequence is CSARVAGDTEAFF. Here the CDR3 DNA reads TGCAGTGCTAGAGTTGCAGGGGACACTGAAGCTTTCTTT.

On this clonotype itself: The junction shows a germline mismatch at one end, possibly a read error. The J gene is TRBJ2-2, the V gene TRBV7-7, with D perhaps TRBD2 (7 bases). The CDR3 loop spans 19 amino acids. CDR1 SSHAT and CDR2 FNYEAQ come from the germline V gene (reference sequence). For the CDR3, the DNA is TGTGCTAGCAGCCGTTTAAGTTTTTCGGGGGGCCTCGACACCGGGGAGCTGTTTTTT. Amino acids: CASSRLSFSGGLDTGELFF. The whole variable domain, remainder taken from reference TRBV7-7 and TRBJ2-2, is GAGVSQSPRYKVTKRGQDVTLRCDPISSHATLYWYQQALGQGPEFLTYFNYEAQPDKSGLPSDRFSAERPEGSISTLTIQRTEQRDSAMYRCASSRLSFSGGLDTGELFFGEGSRLTVL.

The sample holds many counts of this clonotype. The V and J genes are TRBV5-4 and TRBJ2-1, with 8 nucleotides matching TRBD1. The germline V gene has CDR1 SGHNT and CDR2 YYREEE (reference sequence). V shed 6 bases, J shed 3 bases, and the junction held 8 bases outside the gene matches. This CDR3 comprises 15 residues. CDR3 region: CASTTLGTGYNEQFF. The CDR3, as DNA: TGTGCCAGCACCACCTTAGGGACAGGCTACAATGAGCAGTTCTTC.

For this clonotype: Given a much more abundant clone one base away, this may be a read error. The chain couples TRBV9 to TRBJ2-2; D perhaps matches TRBD1 (6 bases). Germline values: CDR1 SGDLS, CDR2 YYNGEE. CDR3 length equals 16 residues. The chain's CDR3 is CVSSTSRQANTGELFF. CDR3 DNA sequence: TGTGTCAGCAGCACGAGCCGACAGGCGAACACCGGGGAGCTGTTTTTT.

In its sample, this clonotype was seen many times. The V call is TRBV9, the J call TRBJ1-6; D not resolved. The CDR3 is made up of 15 amino acids. CDR1 and CDR2 (germline): SGDLS, YYNGEE. Trimming removed 3 bases at V and 10 bases at J, with 17 bases between. CDR3 sequence: CASSETGLGRSPLHF. CDR3 bases: TGTGCCAGCAGCGAAACGGGCCTAGGACGCTCACCCCTCCACTTT.

The rearrangement links TRBV7-2 to TRBJ1-2; D is possibly TRBD1 (5 bases). The CDR3 length is 15 residues. The V end was cut by 1 base, the J end by 4 bases, with 13 bases between. CDR1 is SGHTA and CDR2 is FQGNSA in the germline V gene. The CDR3 DNA is TGTGCCAGCAGCTTAGGGGTGACAGACCCCTATGGCTACACCTTC. As protein: CASSLGVTDPYGYTF. The full variable domain, rest sourced from reference TRBV7-2 and TRBJ1-2, is GAGVSQSPSNKVTEKGKDVELRCDPISGHTALYWYRQSLGQGLEFLIYFQGNSAPDKSGLPSDRFSAERTGGSVSTLTIQRTQQEDSAVYLCASSLGVTDPYGYTFGSGTRLTVV.

This chain joins TRBV5-1 and TRBJ1-5; TRBD1 aligns across 7 bases. The CDR3 length is 15 residues. From germline, CDR1 is SGHRS and CDR2 YFSETQ. Trimming cost V 0 bases and J 7 bases; bases outside gene matches: 7. Here the CDR3 DNA reads TGCGCCAGCAGCTTGGCCGGACAGGAACACCAGCCCCAGCATTTT. Translated: CASSLAGQEHQPQHF.

This clonotype occurred a few times. V and J are TRBV29-1 and TRBJ2-5; D is undetermined. Per germline, CDR1 SQVTM and CDR2 ANQGSEA. The CDR3 is 14 amino acids. Trimming stripped 1 base from V and 5 bases from J, with 14 bases between. DNA for the CDR3: TGCAGCGTTGAAGTCCCCCGGGCTTGGGAGACCCAGTACTTC. Translating it yields CSVEVPRAWETQYF.

This clonotype was seen more than once but under ten times. This chain links TRBV28 with TRBJ1-2; D unclear. This CDR3 has 18 amino acids. The germline gives CDR1 MDHEN, CDR2 SYDVKM. V was trimmed by 3 bases and J by 2 bases, leaving 22 bases between them. In DNA, the CDR3 is TGTGCCAGCAGTTTCCCCCCGGGCCTCAATCCCTTCAACTATGGCTACACCTTC. It is translated as CASSFPPGLNPFNYGYTF.

This clonotype was counted ten times or more. The chain is built from TRBV6-5 and TRBJ2-1, with a tentative D call TRBD1 (5 bases). CDR3 size: 15 residues. Trimming took off 1 base at V and 7 bases at J, with 14 bases between the two ends. Germline-derived CDR1 and CDR2 are MNHEY and SVGAGI. The DNA for the CDR3 is TGTGCCAGCAGTTACTGGGGCTCCTCGGTGAATGAGCAGTTCTTC. It translates to CASSYWGSSVNEQFF.

The V call is TRBV5-1, the J call TRBJ2-6; no definite D call. Trimming removed 4 bases at V and 2 bases at J, with 13 bases between. This CDR3 is 16 amino acids long. Looked up from germline, CDR1 is SGHRS and CDR2 is YFSETQ. CDR3 bases: TGCGCCAGCAGCGCCTCACTGGTAGCTGGGGCCAACGTCCTGACTTTC. It specifies CASSASLVAGANVLTF.

Regarding this clonotype: At one boundary the junction diverges from the germline segment, which might be a read error. This chain uses TRBV7-2 with TRBJ2-1; D not certain. Germline CDR1 and CDR2: SGHTA and FQGNSA. This CDR3 comprises 15 residues. CDR3: CGSSLAKSSYNEQFF. The CDR3 nucleotides are TGTGGCAGCAGCTTGGCAAAAAGCTCCTACAATGAGCAGTTCTTC. Full variable domain (rest looked up from reference TRBV7-2 and TRBJ2-1): GAGVSQSPSNKVTEKGKDVELRCDPISGHTALYWYRQSLGQGLEFLIYFQGNSAPDKSGLPSDRFSAERTGGSVSTLTIQRTQQEDSAVYLCGSSLAKSSYNEQFFGPGTRLTVL.

The chain is built from TRBV9 and TRBJ2-2; no firm D call. Germline V CDR1 and CDR2: SGDLS, YYNGEE. The CDR3 length is 12 residues. V lost 1 base and J 6 bases, leaving 4 bases between the germline ends. The CDR3 region has the DNA TGTGCCAGCAGCGTAATAGCCGGGGAGCTGTTTTTT. It translates to CASSVIAGELFF.

This clonotype was counted ten times or more. The gene calls are TRBV28 and TRBJ2-7, with 7 bases fitting TRBD1. The CDR3 spans 10 residues. Germline CDR1 MDHEN, CDR2 SYDVKM. With V trimmed by 4 bases and J by 13 bases, 4 bases remained unmatched. The CDR3 loop is CASSYDRVYF. The CDR3 nucleotides read TGTGCCAGCAGTTATGACAGGGTCTACTTC.

At least ten counts were recorded for this clonotype. The chain links TRBV20-1 to TRBJ2-5, with D possibly being TRBD1 or TRBD2 (6 bases each). CDR3 length equals 14 residues. Germline V gene data show CDR1 as DFQATT and CDR2 as SNEGSKA (reference sequence). Trimming shortened V by 6 bases and J by 4 bases, and 18 bases separated the two germline ends. CDR3 sequence reads: CSAPGALAPETQYF. CDR3 coding DNA: TGCAGTGCCCCAGGGGCACTAGCTCCAGAGACCCAGTACTTC.

This clonotype was seen repeatedly, ten times or more. The V and J genes are TRBV5-1 and TRBJ2-1; 9 nucleotides align to TRBD2. Germline trimming cut 3 bases from V and 7 bases from J; bases unmatched to any gene: 11. This CDR3 contains 16 residues. Germline assignment: CDR1 SGHRS and CDR2 YFSETQ. CDR3: CASSYGSSGRVNEQFF. CDR3 nucleotide sequence: TGCGCCAGCAGCTATGGGAGTAGCGGGAGAGTAAATGAGCAGTTCTTC.

In this sample, this clonotype turned up a few times. The rearrangement uses TRBV20-1 and TRBJ1-1, with 9 bases fitting TRBD1. The CDR3 runs to 13 residues. The germline V gene has CDR1 DFQATT and CDR2 SNEGSKA (reference sequence). V was clipped by 4 bases and J by 3 bases; unmatched bases: 3. In nucleotides, the CDR3 is TGCAGTGCTACGACAGGGGGATACACTGAAGCTTTCTTT. The encoded protein is CSATTGGYTEAFF.

In the case of this clonotype: A much bigger clone sits one base away, suggesting this may be a read error. V gene TRBV10-3 combines with J gene TRBJ2-1; a weak D match, TRBD2 (5 bases). V lost 4 bases, J lost 9 bases, and 13 bases lay in between. This CDR3 is 13 amino acids long. Germline V gene sequence: CDR1 ENHRY, CDR2 SYGVKD. The DNA of the CDR3 is TGTGCCATCAGTGTCGGGATAAACATTGAGCAGTTCTTC. It encodes CAISVGINIEQFF.

As regards this clonotype: A much larger clone differs from this one at a single base, so this may be a read error. The chain uses TRBV7-3 and TRBJ2-2, with D unclear. The CDR3 runs to 14 residues. Germline V lookup: CDR1 SGHTA, CDR2 FQGTGA. CDR3 nucleotide sequence: TGTGTCAGCAGCTTACAGATGAACACCGGGGAGCTGTTTTTT. Amino acids: CVSSLQMNTGELFF.

As concerns this clonotype: This may stem from a read error, because a much larger clone lies one nucleotide away. The conserved phenylalanine or tryptophan is not found at the CDR3 terminus, so this likely reflects a read error. The chain couples TRBV4-1 to TRBJ2-7; weak D call: TRBD2 (6 bases). Germline loops: CDR1 MGHRA, CDR2 YSYEKL. With 4 bases removed from V and 4 bases from J, the gap between germline ends came to 11 bases. CDR3 length equals 13 residues. CDR3 bases: TGCGCCAGCAGCCCAGGAGGGGCTTACGAGCAGTACTCC. Amino acids: CASSPGGAYEQYS.

The CDR3 DNA sequence: TGTGCCAGCAGTATGACAGATACGCAGTATTTT. This encodes CASSMTDTQYF. This chain links TRBV2 with TRBJ2-3; D gene uncertain. This CDR3 contains 11 residues. The ends were cut back, 5 bases at V and 3 bases at J, with 3 bases in the middle. CDR1 is SNHLY, CDR2 FYNNEI, per germline.

This rearrangement joins TRBV14 to TRBJ2-7; D perhaps matches TRBD1 (6 bases). The end of the DNA fits TRBJ2-1 better, so the J call may be wrong. CDR3 length: 14 amino acids. CDR1 SGHDN and CDR2 FVKESK come from the germline V gene. The CDR3 sequence is CASSQDLGALEQFF. As DNA, the CDR3 is TGTGCCAGCAGCCAAGATTTGGGGGCCCTCGAGCAGTTCTTC.

The chain joins TRBV2 to TRBJ2-1, with D maybe TRBD2 (6 bases). V was trimmed by 6 bases and J by 3 bases, leaving 18 bases between them. The CDR3 totals 16 residues. Germline CDR1 is SNHLY and CDR2 is FYNNEI. CDR3 coding DNA: TGTGCCAGCAGCGCGGGGTTCGAGCGTGGCTACAATGAGCAGTTCTTC. Translation gives CASSAGFERGYNEQFF.